A single sample gave rise to the 28 T cell receptor beta chains below, sequenced in a study of blood T cell repertoires in COVID-19. Here immunoSEQ multiplex PCR was the method, and the copy in TCRdb shows in-frame clones only, minus some. The table lists more than 250,000 clones, roughly 85% of them singletons, with under 6.5% in the top ten. The specimen was PBMCs or T cells enriched from blood (not recorded which). Source of these receptors: a young woman who had recovered from COVID-19.

This clone was seen a handful of times. The gene calls are TRBV7-2 and TRBJ1-6; no definite D call. V shed 5 bases and J shed 4 bases, with 12 bases lying between them. The CDR3 totals 15 residues. CDR1 is SGHTA and CDR2 is FQGNSA in the germline V gene. CDR3 DNA: TGTGCCAGCAGCCCGATCGCGAGGTATAATTCACCCCTCCACTTT. Translating gives CASSPIARYNSPLHF.

The CDR3 region is CAISRTGNYNEQFF. CDR3 nucleotide sequence: TGTGCCATCAGCCGGACAGGGAACTACAATGAGCAGTTCTTC. The chain carries TRBV10-3 and TRBJ2-1, with 8 bases lining up with TRBD1. V lost 6 bases and J lost 3; bases outside the gene matches: 4. This CDR3 spans 14 amino acids. Germline CDR1 reads ENHRY; CDR2 reads SYGVKD.

V and J are TRBV18 and TRBJ2-3; TRBD2 matches 10 bases. Germline CDR1 KGHSH, CDR2 LQKENI. The CDR3 runs 14 residues. Losses at the gene ends were 4 bases for V and 3 bases for J; bases not matched to a gene: 1. The CDR3 is CASSQAGGTDTQYF. The CDR3 nucleotides read TGTGCCAGCTCACAAGCGGGGGGGACAGATACGCAGTATTTT.

This chain links TRBV13 with TRBJ2-7; 10 bases fit TRBD1. CDR3 size: 15 residues. CDR1 PRHDT and CDR2 FYEKMQ come from the germline V gene (reference sequence). The trim removed 6 bases at V and 7 bases at J, leaving 12 bases unmatched. CDR3 protein: CASRPRTGGIREQYF. CDR3 DNA sequence: TGTGCCAGCAGGCCGCGGACAGGGGGGATACGAGAGCAGTACTTC.

The chain carries TRBV19 and TRBJ1-1; TRBD1 is a possible D gene (5 bases). CDR1 and CDR2 from the germline V gene are LNHDA and SQIVND (reference sequence). This CDR3 is 14 amino acids long. The V gene lost 4 bases and the J gene lost 4 bases, with 13 bases spanning the gap. The CDR3 DNA sequence: TGTGCCAGTAGTACCGGCAGGGTGGGCACTGAAGCTTTCTTT. Its protein product is CASSTGRVGTEAFF.

V usage is TRBV11-2 and J usage is TRBJ2-3, with D perhaps TRBD2 (5 bases). Deletions cut 3 bases from V and 5 bases from J, with 9 bases between. This CDR3 comprises 13 residues. CDR1 SGHAT and CDR2 FQNNGV come from the germline V gene. CDR3 sequence reads: CASSFPAGDTQYF. DNA for the CDR3: TGTGCCAGCAGCTTCCCGGCGGGAGATACGCAGTATTTT.

The J gene is TRBJ2-7, the V gene TRBV14, with TRBD1 matching over 8 bases. The CDR3 consists of 15 residues. Germline-derived CDR1 and CDR2 are SGHDN and FVKESK. The junction had 6 bases not matched to a gene; V was cut back by 2 bases and J by 3 bases. CDR3 sequence reads: CASSQYRTGRYEQYF. The CDR3 nucleotides are TGTGCCAGCAGCCAATACCGGACAGGGCGCTACGAGCAGTACTTC.

The CDR3 spells CASSPRASYEQYF. CDR3 sequence (DNA): TGTGCCAGCAGTCCCAGGGCCTCCTACGAGCAGTACTTC. The V and J genes are TRBV2 and TRBJ2-7, with TRBD1 as a possible D gene (5 bases). Trimming removed 5 bases from V and 0 bases from J, with 8 bases in between. Germline assignment: CDR1 SNHLY and CDR2 FYNNEI. The CDR3 covers 13 residues.

This sequence joins TRBV6-2 or TRBV6-3 and TRBJ2-5; 8 bases match TRBD2. Trimming took 4 bases from V and 5 from J; bases not matched to a gene: 9. This CDR3 comprises 15 residues. The germline V gene has CDR1 MNHEY and CDR2 SVGEGT. CDR3 loop: CASSSSGGTSETQYF. In DNA form, the CDR3 reads TGTGCCAGCAGTTCCTCGGGGGGGACCTCCGAGACCCAGTACTTC.

The genes are TRBV5-1 and TRBJ2-3, with 8 bases matching TRBD2. CDR3 length: 15 amino acids. Germline assignment: CDR1 SGHRS and CDR2 YFSETQ. V shed 9 bases and J 0 bases; nucleotides not matched to a gene: 9. The CDR3 region is CATTRGGASTDTQYF. The CDR3 coding sequence is TGCGCCACGACCCGGGGGGGGGCTAGCACAGATACGCAGTATTTT.

As DNA, the CDR3 is TGTGCCAGCTCTCTCGGATCGAGTTGGGACAGGGGGCCCACAACTAATGAAAAACTGTTTTTT. Translation gives CASSLGSSWDRGPTTNEKLFF. J is TRBJ1-4 and V is TRBV18, with TRBD1 matching over 12 bases. The CDR3 length is 21 residues. CDR1 is KGHSH and CDR2 is LQKENI in the germline V gene. With 6 bases clipped from V and 0 bases from J, the junction kept 17 bases outside the gene matches.

The V gene is TRBV3-1 (or the pseudogene TRBV3-2), the J gene TRBJ2-7, with D hard to call. The V gene lost 5 bases and the J gene lost 7 bases, with 9 bases spanning the gap. In germline, CDR1 is LGHDT, CDR2 YNNKEL (reference sequence). This CDR3 region has 11 residues. This CDR3 is CASSDAGEQYF. The DNA of the CDR3 is TGTGCCAGCAGCGACGCAGGAGAGCAGTACTTC.

The chain has TRBV29-1 and TRBJ1-1; D unresolved. In germline, CDR1 is SQVTM, CDR2 ANQGSEA. The V gene lost 1 base and the J gene lost 0 bases, with 6 bases spanning the gap. The CDR3 runs 13 residues. The CDR3 region is CSVEAGVNTEAFF. The CDR3 nucleotides read TGCAGCGTTGAAGCAGGTGTGAACACTGAAGCTTTCTTT.

This chain connects TRBV27 to TRBJ2-7; 7 bases match TRBD1. V dropped 5 bases and J dropped 0; count of bases not matched to a gene: 10. This CDR3 contains 16 residues. CDR1 and CDR2 from the germline V gene are MNHEY and SMNVEV (reference sequence). The CDR3 DNA reads as TGTGCCAGCAGTCTCCGCCCGACAGGGAGCTCCTACGAGCAGTACTTC. Its translation is CASSLRPTGSSYEQYF.

The V gene is TRBV28, the J gene TRBJ2-1, with D possibly TRBD1 on 6 matching bases. V shed 3 bases and J shed 2 bases, with 8 bases lying between them. Germline lookup yields CDR1 MDHEN and CDR2 SYDVKM. This CDR3 region has 14 residues. The CDR3 DNA reads TGTGCCAGCAGTTTCGAGGGGGCCTACAATGAGCAGTTCTTC. Translated, it gives CASSFEGAYNEQFF. Variable domain in full (rest from reference TRBV28 and TRBJ2-1): DVKVTQSSRYLVKRTGEKVFLECVQDMDHENMFWYRQDPGLGLRLIYFSYDVKMKEKGDIPEGYSVSREKKERFSLILESASTNQTSMYLCASSFEGAYNEQFFGPGTRLTVL.

This chain connects TRBV10-3 to TRBJ2-7; 9 bases align to TRBD1. The CDR3 covers 16 residues. Germline V gene sequence: CDR1 ENHRY, CDR2 SYGVKD. V lost 2 bases to trimming and J lost 5 bases; unmatched junction nucleotides: 10. The CDR3 DNA reads as TGTGCCATCAGTGAGGCGCAACCGGGACAGGGTGACGAGCAGTACTTC. Its protein product is CAISEAQPGQGDEQYF.

This clone appeared a single time. The chain uses TRBV7-3 and TRBJ2-3; 9 nucleotides align to TRBD1. Per the germline V gene, CDR1 is SGHTA and CDR2 is FQGTGA. There are 15 residues in the CDR3. The V segment lost 5 bases and the J segment 3 bases; nucleotides outside the gene matches: 6. The CDR3 sequence is CASSMTGGGTDTQYF. For the CDR3, the DNA is TGTGCCAGCAGCATGACAGGGGGAGGGACAGATACGCAGTATTTT.

The V call is TRBV10-3, the J call TRBJ2-6; D perhaps matches TRBD1 (6 bases). Between the trimmed V and J ends, which lost 8 bases and 2 bases, there was a span of 13 bases. CDR1 is ENHRY and CDR2 is SYGVKD in the germline V gene. This CDR3 region has 15 residues. CDR3 loop: CAIGQGFAGANVLTF. In DNA, the CDR3 is TGTGCCATCGGGCAGGGGTTCGCTGGGGCCAACGTCCTGACTTTC.

The J gene is TRBJ2-1, the V gene TRBV19; TRBD1 agrees at 9 bases. After removal of 7 bases from V and 3 bases from J, the junction contained 10 bases not matched to a gene. The CDR3 has 16 residues. Germline V gene lookup returns CDR1 LNHDA and CDR2 SQIVND (reference sequence). CDR3 DNA sequence: TGTGCCAGTACCCTACGGGGACAGGGAAGCTACAATGAGCAGTTCTTC. Amino acids: CASTLRGQGSYNEQFF.

This rearrangement joins TRBV12-5 to TRBJ1-2; D is uncertain. The germline gives CDR1 LGHNT, CDR2 FRNRAP. This CDR3 contains 13 residues. V dropped 1 base and J dropped 8 bases, with 11 bases sitting between them. As DNA, the CDR3 is TGTGCTAGTGGTTTGGACCCCCTCGGGGGCTACACCTTC. Protein product: CASGLDPLGGYTF.

The chain recombines TRBV7-6 with TRBJ1-1; no clear D gene. Germline V gene lookup returns CDR1 SGHVS and CDR2 FNYEAQ. The germline V and J ends were trimmed by 2 bases and 4 bases, with 14 bases remaining between them. This CDR3 contains 15 residues. The CDR3: CASSLHLGGSTEAFF. For the CDR3, the DNA is TGTGCCAGCAGCTTACACCTGGGAGGTAGCACTGAAGCTTTCTTT.

The CDR3, as DNA: TGTGCCAGCAGCGTAACCCCGGACAGGTTGATCTACGAGCAGTACTTC. Translation gives CASSVTPDRLIYEQYF. The chain couples TRBV9 to TRBJ2-7; TRBD1 agrees at 7 bases. Germline assignment: CDR1 SGDLS and CDR2 YYNGEE. The CDR3 extends over 16 amino acids. The trim removed 1 base at V and 3 bases at J, leaving 10 bases unmatched.

The chain joins TRBV6-5 to TRBJ1-1, with D perhaps matching TRBD1 (5 bases). V lost 4 bases to trimming and J lost 5 bases, with 14 bases between them. This CDR3 region has 14 residues. CDR1 MNHEY and CDR2 SVGAGI come from the germline V gene. CDR3 residues: CASSSVGGGTEAFF. The CDR3 DNA is TGTGCCAGCAGTTCCGTCGGGGGTGGGACTGAAGCTTTCTTT.

This chain joins TRBV29-1 and TRBJ2-3; D ambiguous. CDR1 and CDR2 (germline): SQVTM, ANQGSEA. V lost 4 bases to trimming and J lost 4 bases, with 9 bases between them. The CDR3 is made up of 12 amino acids. The DNA of the CDR3 is TGCAGCGTTGCTTGGGCCCCAGATACGCAGTATTTT. This gives the protein CSVAWAPDTQYF.

The chain is built from TRBV7-3 and TRBJ2-1; TRBD1 matches at 7 bases. After removal of 5 bases from V and 7 bases from J, the junction contained 2 bases not matched to a gene. The CDR3 covers 12 residues. In germline, CDR1 is SGHTA, CDR2 FQGTGA. The CDR3, as DNA: TGTGCCAGCAGCCCAGGGGGTAATGAGCAGTTCTTC. Protein product: CASSPGGNEQFF.

The V call is TRBV19, the J call TRBJ1-6; 10 bases are shared with TRBD1. Germline assignment: CDR1 LNHDA and CDR2 SQIVND (reference sequence). Trimming cost V 6 bases and J 8 bases; bases outside gene matches: 13. The CDR3 sequence is 17 residues long. In DNA, the CDR3 is TGTGCCAGTAGGACCGTCCGGGACAGGGGACTTGATTCACCCCTCCACTTT. It codes for CASRTVRDRGLDSPLHF.

In its sample, this clone was seen once. Other DNA variants within this sample encode the same CDR3. The V call is TRBV6-5, the J call TRBJ1-2; D is perhaps TRBD1 (6 bases). Deletions cut 6 bases from V and 2 bases from J, with 7 bases between. Germline values: CDR1 MNHEY, CDR2 SVGAGI. This CDR3 spans 12 amino acids. The CDR3 DNA follows: TGTGCCAGCAGCAGGGGAAACTATGGCTACACCTTC. Translation: CASSRGNYGYTF.

The rearrangement links TRBV5-4 to TRBJ1-1, with D possibly matching TRBD1 (5 bases). Looked up from germline, CDR1 is SGHNT and CDR2 is YYREEE (reference sequence). V was trimmed by 4 bases and J by 0 bases, leaving 13 bases between them. The CDR3 is 15 amino acids. In nucleotides, the CDR3 is TGTGCCAGCAGCCCCGGGGGGGGACTGAACACTGAAGCTTTCTTT. Its protein product is CASSPGGGLNTEAFF.